This T cell receptor beta chain comes out of a study of CD8 T cells in Susac syndrome. Sequencing targeted TCR beta in blood CD8+ and CD4+ T cells. TEMRA cells underwent FACS enrichment and CD8+ and CD4+ T cells underwent negative isolation. After extraction with the RNeasy kit, roughly 0.45 to 1 ug of the RNA was reverse transcribed using random hexamers. The method of amplification for TCR beta CDR3 was immunoSEQ multiplex PCR, covering 54 Vbeta and 13 Jbeta. A single record per CDR3 protein comes from TCRdb applying MiXCR to the immunoSEQ multiplex PCR reads. The sample lists some 260,000 distinct CDR3 sequences, 80% to 90% seen once, with 0.095% to 0.14% in the top ten. Germline CDR1 is SGHDN and CDR2 is FVKESK. The CDR3 extends over 16 amino acids. Trimming shortened V by 0 bases and J by 3 bases, and 14 bases separated the two germline ends.

The sequence derives from a human donor with multiple sclerosis. The sequencing sample was made of CD8+ T cells from PBMCs. The chain is built from TRBV14 and TRBJ1-1; D is uncertain. CDR3 bases: TGTGCCAGCAGCCAAGAAGGGATTTTTAGGGACACTGAAGCTTTCTTT. It encodes CASSQEGIFRDTEAFF.